Listed below are T cell receptor beta chains from one sample, sequenced in a study of T cell responses to AZD1222 COVID-19 vaccine. Assay used: immunoSEQ multiplex PCR; TCRdb lists only in-frame clones, some missing. The repertoire holds under 90,000 clones, with 80% to 90% as singletons. The sequencing here drew on peripheral blood, taken 28 days after the second AZD1222 dose. The receptor set was obtained from an adult who received the AZD1222 COVID-19 vaccine. Both conserved end residues are part of each CDR3. The order of the fields is CDR3 length, clone size, V gene, J gene, D gene, CDR3 DNA, CDR3 protein. A D gene is named only where the DNA matches it firmly. Size is omitted from some rows. Given values are once, few, many or a class for expanded clones.

11	NA	TRBV2	TRBJ2-2	NA	TGTGCCAGCAGTGATCCCGGGGAGCTGTTTTTT	CASSDPGELFF
13	NA	TRBV10-3	TRBJ1-6	NA	TGTGCCATCAGTGAGTCGATGGGTTCACCCCTCCACTTT	CAISESMGSPLHF
13	NA	TRBV28	TRBJ2-7	NA	TGTGCCAGCAGTACCCCCGCGGGCGCCGAGCAGTACTTC	CASSTPAGAEQYF
13	NA	TRBV9	TRBJ1-2	NA	TGTGCCAGCAGCGTTGGGGGGCACTATGGCTACACCTTC	CASSVGGHYGYTF
15	once	TRBV7-9	TRBJ1-6	NA	TGTGCCAGCAGCTTACCGGACTCCATAAATTCACCCCTCCACTTT	CASSLPDSINSPLHF
14	NA	TRBV30	TRBJ1-2	NA	TGTGCCTGGAGTGTACAGGGAAGAAGGAACGGCTACACCTTC	CAWSVQGRRNGYTF
13	NA	TRBV28	TRBJ1-2	NA	TGTGCCAGCAGGACAGAGGGGAACTATGGCTACACCTTC	CASRTEGNYGYTF
14	NA	TRBV2	TRBJ1-5	TRBD1	TGTGCCAGCAGTGTGGGTAGGGGGCATCAGCCCCAGCATTTT	CASSVGRGHQPQHF
12	NA	TRBV30	TRBJ1-1	NA	TGTGCCTGGGGCCGGGACAACACTGAAGCTTTCTTT	CAWGRDNTEAFF
15	NA	TRBV2	TRBJ1-1	NA	TGTGCCAGCAGTGAAATGGGGCCCCCGAACACTGAAGCTTTCTTT	CASSEMGPPNTEAFF
15	NA	TRBV2	TRBJ2-5	TRBD1	TGTGCCAGCAGTCAAAGACAGGGGCGCCTAGAGACCCAGTACTTC	CASSQRQGRLETQYF
14	NA	TRBV7-2	TRBJ2-3	NA	TGTGCCAGCAGCTTTGGTCGGGTTGGAGATACGCAGTATTTT	CASSFGRVGDTQYF
13	NA	TRBV12-3/TRBV12-4	TRBJ2-1	NA	TGTGCCAGCAGTTTAGAGGCCGGCCGACAGCAGTTCTTC	CASSLEAGRQQFF
13	NA	TRBV6-5	TRBJ1-1	TRBD1	TGTGCCAGCAGCCAGACAGGGGGAACTGAAGCTTTCTTT	CASSQTGGTEAFF
12	NA	TRBV7-9	TRBJ2-7	NA	TGTGCCAGCAGCACATCGACAGCAGAGATTCTTTTC	CASSTSTAEILF
13	once	TRBV7-9	TRBJ2-1	NA	TGTGCCAGCAGCAACGGACAGCACAATGAGCAGTTCTTC	CASSNGQHNEQFF
12	NA	TRBV19	TRBJ2-2	NA	TGTGCCAGTAGCCCCCAGCGCGGGGAGCTGTTTTTT	CASSPQRGELFF
20	NA	TRBV21-1	TRBJ2-6	NA	TGTGCCAGCAGCAAAGATGAGAGGATGGCTGCGGGCTCTGGGGCCAACGTCCTGACTTTC	CASSKDERMAAGSGANVLTF
16	NA	TRBV5-1	TRBJ1-1	TRBD1	TGCGCCAGCAGCTTGAACTGGCGACAGGGGGACACTGAAGCTTTCTTT	CASSLNWRQGDTEAFF
14	NA	TRBV2	TRBJ2-7	TRBD1	TGTGCCAGCCGACTGGGACAGGCGATCTACGAGCAGTACTTC	CASRLGQAIYEQYF
14	once	TRBV28	TRBJ1-2	NA	TGTGCCAGCAGTTTATGGGCACAGGACTATGGCTACACCTTC	CASSLWAQDYGYTF
16	NA	TRBV5-5	TRBJ1-1	NA	TGTGCCAGCAGCTTGGTCGCAGGGGTAGGTAACACTGAAGCTTTCTTT	CASSLVAGVGNTEAFF
15	few	TRBV27	TRBJ1-1	TRBD1	TGTGCCAGCAGGCTACTGGGACAGTTAAACACTGAAGCTTTCTTT	CASRLLGQLNTEAFF
15	NA	TRBV9	TRBJ2-1	TRBD2	TGTGCCAGCAGCGTTGTAGCGGGGGGGCGTAATGAGCAGTTCTTC	CASSVVAGGRNEQFF
13	NA	TRBV27	TRBJ1-3	TRBD1	TGTGCCAGCAGTAGACAGGGAGGAAACACCATATATTTT	CASSRQGGNTIYF
16	few	TRBV7-8	TRBJ2-7	NA	TGTGCCAGCAGCTTAGTAGTGGCAGGGGCGGGGTACGAGCAGTACTTC	CASSLVVAGAGYEQYF
13	NA	TRBV24-1	TRBJ2-7	NA	TGTGCCACCAGTGAGACGAGGACGGGCGAGCAGTACTTC	CATSETRTGEQYF
18	NA	TRBV15	TRBJ2-3	NA	TGTGCCACCAGCAGAGTCCTCCCGACAGGACTCAGCACAGATACGCAGTATTTT	CATSRVLPTGLSTDTQYF
15	NA	TRBV27	TRBJ2-3	TRBD2	TGTGCCAGCAGTTTGGGGACTAGCGACACAGATACGCAGTATTTT	CASSLGTSDTDTQYF
15	many	TRBV28	TRBJ1-6	TRBD1	TGTGCCAGCAGTTCCTGGACAGGGGTTGGTTCACCCCTCCACTTT	CASSSWTGVGSPLHF
12	NA	TRBV30	TRBJ1-4	NA	TGTGCCTGGAGTCCCAGGGAAGAAAAACTGTTTTTT	CAWSPREEKLFF
14	once	TRBV6-5	TRBJ1-2	TRBD1	TGTGCCAGCAGCCCAGGACAGGCCGTCTATGGCTACACCTTC	CASSPGQAVYGYTF
15	NA	TRBV19	TRBJ1-5	NA	TGTGCCAGTAGTATAGCTATAGGCCACAATCAGCCCCAGCATTTT	CASSIAIGHNQPQHF
14	NA	TRBV5-5	TRBJ1-1	NA	TGTGCCAGCAGCTTGGTTTGGGGGGCGGGTGAAGCTTTCTTT	CASSLVWGAGEAFF
16	NA	TRBV7-9	TRBJ1-1	TRBD1	TGTGCCAGCAGCCCAAAACGGGACAGTAGCAGCACTGAAGCTTTCTTT	CASSPKRDSSSTEAFF
15	few	TRBV7-3	TRBJ2-1	TRBD1	TGTGCCAGCAGCTCAGGACAGGGAATATACAATGAGCAGTTCTTC	CASSSGQGIYNEQFF
15	NA	TRBV9	TRBJ2-7	NA	TGTGCCAGCAGCGTAGGGGGAACAGGCTCCTACGAGCAGTACTTC	CASSVGGTGSYEQYF
17	NA	TRBV11-2	TRBJ2-7	NA	TGTGCCAGCAGCTTAGGTCGAGGCCAGGTAATTTCCTACGAGCAGTACTTC	CASSLGRGQVISYEQYF
18	NA	TRBV9	TRBJ2-2	TRBD1	TGTGCCAGCAGCGCCCCCGCACAGGGGCCCAGGGTTGTCGGGGAGCTGTTTTTT	CASSAPAQGPRVVGELFF
14	NA	TRBV3-1/TRBV3-2	TRBJ1-6	NA	TGTGCCAGCAGCCAAGATCGACTTTATTCACCCCTCCACTTT	CASSQDRLYSPLHF
14	NA	TRBV5-1	TRBJ2-3	NA	TGCGCCAGCAGCTTCCAGGGTAACACAGATACGCAGTATTTT	CASSFQGNTDTQYF
14	NA	TRBV6-5	TRBJ1-4	NA	TGTGCCAGCGTTGGGCCGGGAGGTAGTGAAAAACTGTTTTTT	CASVGPGGSEKLFF
15	NA	TRBV3-1/TRBV3-2	TRBJ1-2	NA	TGTGCCAGCAGCCAAGAGGGCAGGGTTAGTTATGGCTACACCTTC	CASSQEGRVSYGYTF
19	NA	TRBV5-4	TRBJ2-6	TRBD1	TGTGCCAGCAGCATCCGGACAGGGGGCATTTTATCTGGGGCCAACGTCCTGACTTTC	CASSIRTGGILSGANVLTF
14	NA	TRBV6-5	TRBJ1-2	NA	TGTGCCAGCAGTTACTCGGGGACCCCTTACTTCTACACCTTC	CASSYSGTPYFYTF
11	NA	TRBV12-3/TRBV12-4	TRBJ1-5	NA	TGTGCCAGCAGTTTAGGGGGGCCCCAGCATTTT	CASSLGGPQHF
16	NA	TRBV11-2	TRBJ2-5	TRBD2	TGTGCCAGCAGCCTCGGGACTAGCGGGGGAGGCGGGACCCAGTACTTC	CASSLGTSGGGGTQYF
17	NA	TRBV10-1	TRBJ2-2	TRBD2	TGCGCCAGCAGTGTCGGTACTAGCGGGGGTGTCGCCGGGGAGCTGTTTTTT	CASSVGTSGGVAGELFF
15	NA	TRBV9	TRBJ2-1	TRBD2	TGTGCCAGCAGCGTAGTGGCTAGCGGTTACAATGAGCAGTTCTTC	CASSVVASGYNEQFF
15	NA	TRBV5-8	TRBJ1-3	NA	TGTGCCAGCAGCTGGGAGACAGGTGCTGGAAACACCATATATTTT	CASSWETGAGNTIYF
11	NA	TRBV3-1/TRBV3-2	TRBJ2-7	NA	TGTGCCAGCAGCGCCCGCTACGAGCAGTACTTC	CASSARYEQYF
16	NA	TRBV20-1	TRBJ2-1	TRBD2	TGCAGTGCTAGTGCTCCGGGACTAGACTCCTACAATGAGCAGTTCTTC	CSASAPGLDSYNEQFF
18	NA	TRBV5-1	TRBJ1-2	NA	TGCGCCAGCAGCTTGGAGGTTGGCGCAGGGGCGTGGGACTATGGCTACACCTTC	CASSLEVGAGAWDYGYTF
15	NA	TRBV6-5	TRBJ2-3	TRBD2	TGTGCCAGCAGGCTAGCGGGGGACTACACAGATACGCAGTATTTT	CASRLAGDYTDTQYF
16	NA	TRBV5-5	TRBJ2-2	NA	TGTGCCAGCAGCTTACGGGGCAAAACGAACACCGGGGAGCTGTTTTTT	CASSLRGKTNTGELFF